This T cell receptor beta chain is from a study of blood T cell repertoires in COVID-19. For the study at large: PBMCs, B-cell-depleted T cells, or T cells were the source of the cDNA or gDNA that made up the material.

Clones were sequenced by immunoSEQ multiplex PCR, and TCRdb holds only the in-frame ones, with some missing. The sample contains some 270,000 clones, approximately 83% of which appear only once. The length of the CDR3 is 16 residues. V lost 1 base, J lost 12 bases, and 24 bases lay in between. In germline, CDR1 is LGHDT, CDR2 YNNKEL (reference sequence). This TCR was sampled from a woman in her 70s with acute or convalescent COVID-19. The sample comprised peripheral blood. The J gene is TRBJ1-1, the V gene TRBV3-1 (or the pseudogene TRBV3-2); weak D call: TRBD1 (6 bases). The CDR3 DNA sequence: TGTGCCAGCAGCCAAGGGCTTCGTCGGCCGACAGGAAGAACTTTCTTT. Amino acids: CASSQGLRRPTGRTFF.